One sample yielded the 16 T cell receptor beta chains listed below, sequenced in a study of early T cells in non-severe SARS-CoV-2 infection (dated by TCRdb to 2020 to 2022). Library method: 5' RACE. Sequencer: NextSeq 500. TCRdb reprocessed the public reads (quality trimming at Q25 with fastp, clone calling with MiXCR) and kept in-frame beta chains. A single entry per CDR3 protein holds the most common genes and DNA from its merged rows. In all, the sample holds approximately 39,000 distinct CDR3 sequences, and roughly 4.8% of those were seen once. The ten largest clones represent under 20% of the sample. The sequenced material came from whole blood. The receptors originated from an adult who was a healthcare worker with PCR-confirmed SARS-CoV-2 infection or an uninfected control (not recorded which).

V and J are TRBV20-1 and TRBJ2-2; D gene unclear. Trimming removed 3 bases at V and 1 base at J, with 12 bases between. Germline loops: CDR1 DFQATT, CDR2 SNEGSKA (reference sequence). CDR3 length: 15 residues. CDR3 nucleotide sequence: TGCAGTGCTAGGGCCCTACCAATGAACACCGGGGAGCTGTTTTTT. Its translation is CSARALPMNTGELFF.

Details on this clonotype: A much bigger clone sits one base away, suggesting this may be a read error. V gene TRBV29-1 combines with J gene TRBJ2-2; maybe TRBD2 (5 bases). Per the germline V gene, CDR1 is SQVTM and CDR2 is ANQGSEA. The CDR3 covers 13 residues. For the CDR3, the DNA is TGCAGCGTTGGGGCCCTGGGCACCGGGGAGCTGTGTTTT. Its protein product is CSVGALGTGELCF.

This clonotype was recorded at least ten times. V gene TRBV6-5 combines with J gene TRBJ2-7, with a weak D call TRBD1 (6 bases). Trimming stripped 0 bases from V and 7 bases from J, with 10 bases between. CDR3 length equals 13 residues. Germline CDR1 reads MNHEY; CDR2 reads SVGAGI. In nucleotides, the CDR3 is TGTGCCAGCAGTTACTCGAGTAGGGGGGAGCAGTACTTC. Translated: CASSYSSRGEQYF.

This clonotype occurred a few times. The chain's CDR3 is CASSQGQGRGATKNIQYF. CDR3 sequence (DNA): TGCGCCAGCAGCCAAGGTCAGGGGAGAGGCGCGACCAAAAACATTCAGTACTTC. This sequence joins TRBV4-1 and TRBJ2-4; TRBD1 might be the D (6 bases). CDR1 is MGHRA and CDR2 is YSYEKL in the germline V gene. Trimming took off 1 base at V and 2 bases at J, with 18 bases between the two ends. This CDR3 region has 18 residues.

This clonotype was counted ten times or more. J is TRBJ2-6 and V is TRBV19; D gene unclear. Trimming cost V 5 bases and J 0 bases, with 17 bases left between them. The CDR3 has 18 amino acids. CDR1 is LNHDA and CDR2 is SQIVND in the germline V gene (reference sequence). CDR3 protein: CASSPETRVSSGANVLTF. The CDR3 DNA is TGTGCCAGTAGTCCCGAGACAAGGGTGAGCTCTGGGGCCAACGTCCTGACTTTC.

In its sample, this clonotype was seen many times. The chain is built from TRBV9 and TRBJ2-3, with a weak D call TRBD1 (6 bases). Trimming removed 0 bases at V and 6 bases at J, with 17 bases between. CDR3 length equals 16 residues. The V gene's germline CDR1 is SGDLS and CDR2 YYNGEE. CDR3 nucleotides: TGTGCCAGCAGCGTAGCGAGACAGGCAATTTCGGATACGCAGTATTTT. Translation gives CASSVARQAISDTQYF.

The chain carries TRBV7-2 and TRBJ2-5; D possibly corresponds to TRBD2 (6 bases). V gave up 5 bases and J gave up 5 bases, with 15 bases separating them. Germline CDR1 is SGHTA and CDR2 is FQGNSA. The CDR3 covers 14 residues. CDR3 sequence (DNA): TGTGCCAGCAGCCCGAATCTAGCGTTTGAGACCCAGTACTTC. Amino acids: CASSPNLAFETQYF.

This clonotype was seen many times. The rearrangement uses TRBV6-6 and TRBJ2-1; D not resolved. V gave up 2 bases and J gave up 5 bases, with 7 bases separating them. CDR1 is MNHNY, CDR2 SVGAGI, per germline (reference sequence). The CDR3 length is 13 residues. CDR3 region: CASSYPQNNEQFF. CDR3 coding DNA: TGTGCCAGCAGTTACCCCCAAAACAATGAGCAGTTCTTC.

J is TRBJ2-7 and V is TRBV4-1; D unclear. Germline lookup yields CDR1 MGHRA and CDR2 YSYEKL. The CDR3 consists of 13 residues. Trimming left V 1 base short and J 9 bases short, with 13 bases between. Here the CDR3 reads CASSQGARLGQYF. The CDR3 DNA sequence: TGCGCCAGCAGCCAAGGAGCTCGGTTAGGGCAGTACTTC.

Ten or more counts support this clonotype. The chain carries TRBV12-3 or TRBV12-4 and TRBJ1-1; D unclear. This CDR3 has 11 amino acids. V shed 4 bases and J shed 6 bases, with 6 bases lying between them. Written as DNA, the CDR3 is TGTGCCAGCAGTTCCCGCGCTGAAGCTTTCTTT. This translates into CASSSRAEAFF.

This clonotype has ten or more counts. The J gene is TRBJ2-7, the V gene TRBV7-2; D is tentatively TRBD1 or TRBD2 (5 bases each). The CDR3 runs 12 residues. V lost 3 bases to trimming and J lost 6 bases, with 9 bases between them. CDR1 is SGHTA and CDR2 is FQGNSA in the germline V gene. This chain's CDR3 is CASSFGDREQYF. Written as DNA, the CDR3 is TGTGCCAGCAGCTTTGGGGACCGCGAGCAGTACTTC.

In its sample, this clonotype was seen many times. In DNA form, the CDR3 reads TGTGCCAGCAGCTTAGAGAGATTGGAGACCCAGTACTTC. This gives the protein CASSLERLETQYF. The chain couples TRBV11-2 to TRBJ2-5; D unclear. V was pared by 0 bases and J by 5 bases, with 7 bases between. The germline V gene has CDR1 SGHAT and CDR2 FQNNGV. CDR3 length equals 13 residues. Together with reference TRBV11-2 and TRBJ2-5, the CDR3 gives the full variable domain: EAGVAQSPRYKIIEKRQSVAFWCNPISGHATLYWYQQILGQGPKLLIQFQNNGVVDDSQLPKDRFSAERLKGVDSTLKIQPAKLEDSAVYLCASSLERLETQYFGPGTRLLVL.

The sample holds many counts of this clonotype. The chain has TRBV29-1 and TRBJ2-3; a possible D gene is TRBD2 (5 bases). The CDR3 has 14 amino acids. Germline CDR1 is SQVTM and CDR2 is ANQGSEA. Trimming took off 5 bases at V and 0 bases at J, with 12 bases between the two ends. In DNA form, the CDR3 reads TGCAGCGTTTTGGGAGCCCCTAGCACAGATACGCAGTATTTT. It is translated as CSVLGAPSTDTQYF.

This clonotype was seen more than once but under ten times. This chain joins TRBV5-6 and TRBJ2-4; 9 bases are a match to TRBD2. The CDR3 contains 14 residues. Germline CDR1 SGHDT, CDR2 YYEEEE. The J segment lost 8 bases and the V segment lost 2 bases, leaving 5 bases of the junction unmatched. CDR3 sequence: CASSFSGGPDIQYF. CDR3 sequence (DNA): TGTGCCAGCAGCTTTAGCGGGGGCCCCGACATTCAGTACTTC.

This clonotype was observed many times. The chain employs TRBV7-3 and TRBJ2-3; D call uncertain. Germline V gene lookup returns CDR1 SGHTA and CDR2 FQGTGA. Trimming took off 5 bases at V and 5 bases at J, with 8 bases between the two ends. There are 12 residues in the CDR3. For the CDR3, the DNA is TGTGCCAGCAGCCAAAACAGAGATACGCAGTATTTT. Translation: CASSQNRDTQYF.

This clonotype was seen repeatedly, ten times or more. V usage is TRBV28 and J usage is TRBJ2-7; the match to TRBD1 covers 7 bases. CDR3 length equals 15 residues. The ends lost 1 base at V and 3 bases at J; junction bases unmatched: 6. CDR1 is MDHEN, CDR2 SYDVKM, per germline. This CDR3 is CASSLSTTGSYEQYF. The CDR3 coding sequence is TGTGCCAGCAGTTTATCGACGACAGGGAGCTACGAGCAGTACTTC.